Shown below are 10 T cell receptor beta chains from a single sample sequenced in a study of cytomegalovirus exposure and HLA in healthy donors. The PCR made use of 60 Vbeta and 13 Jbeta primers. TCRdb's copy holds only in-frame clones and misses some; the assay was immunoSEQ multiplex PCR. The repertoire holds tens of thousands of clones, with roughly 81% as singletons. The sequenced material came from PBMCs. These receptors originate from a woman between 18 and 29 years old in good health and CMV-seropositive.

The rearrangement links TRBV7-9 to TRBJ1-2; TRBD1 matches 7 bases. Germline lookup yields CDR1 SEHNR and CDR2 FQNEAQ (reference sequence). The CDR3 extends over 13 amino acids. The J segment lost 4 bases and the V segment lost 5 bases, leaving 4 bases of the junction unmatched. This chain's CDR3 is CASSKGQPYGYTF. The CDR3 bases are TGTGCCAGCAGCAAGGGACAGCCCTATGGCTACACCTTC.

The chain uses TRBV27 and TRBJ2-5, with D possibly TRBD1 on 6 matching bases. This CDR3 has 14 amino acids. V was cut by 6 bases and J by 4 bases, with 15 bases left in between. The germline V gene has CDR1 MNHEY and CDR2 SMNVEV (reference sequence). This CDR3 reads CASRYRVGGETQYF. In DNA, the CDR3 is TGTGCCAGCAGATACAGGGTTGGGGGAGAGACCCAGTACTTC.

DNA of the CDR3: TGTGCCAGCACCCAACAGGCAGGCACAGATACGCAGTATTTT. Amino acid sequence: CASTQQAGTDTQYF. The J gene is TRBJ2-3, the V gene TRBV5-4, with D perhaps TRBD1 (5 bases). Trimming pared 6 bases from V and 1 base from J, leaving 12 bases between. CDR3 size: 14 residues. From germline, CDR1 is SGHNT and CDR2 YYREEE (reference sequence).

On this clone itself: This same CDR3 is encoded by further DNA sequences in the sample. The gene calls are TRBV4-1 and TRBJ1-4, with D perhaps matching TRBD1 (5 bases). Trimming removed 5 bases from V and 6 bases from J, with 19 bases in between. This CDR3 is built from 16 residues. CDR1 MGHRA and CDR2 YSYEKL come from the germline V gene. The CDR3 protein is CASSYKPGQGDEKLFF. CDR3 in DNA: TGCGCCAGCAGCTATAAACCGGGCCAGGGCGATGAAAAACTGTTTTTT.

J is TRBJ2-3 and V is TRBV5-1, with unresolved D. There are 14 residues in the CDR3. In germline, CDR1 is SGHRS, CDR2 YFSETQ. Trimming removed 4 bases at V and 6 bases at J, with 15 bases between. CDR3 region: CASSVGWAPDTQYF. CDR3 DNA: TGCGCCAGCAGCGTTGGTTGGGCACCTGATACGCAGTATTTT.

On this clone: One end of the junction does not line up with germline, which may come from a read error. The V gene is TRBV7-9, the J gene TRBJ2-2; perhaps TRBD2 as D (5 bases). CDR3 length: 16 residues. CDR1 is SEHNR and CDR2 is FQNEAQ in the germline V gene (reference sequence). The chain's CDR3 is CSSSLPRTGNTGELFF. The DNA for the CDR3 is TGTTCCAGCAGCTTACCCCGGACGGGAAACACCGGGGAGCTGTTTTTT.

V gene TRBV5-6 combines with J gene TRBJ1-5, with 8 bases aligning to TRBD1. The V gene end was trimmed by 0 bases and the J gene end by 6 bases; junction bases not matched to a gene: 5. Germline V gene data show CDR1 as SGHDT and CDR2 as YYEEEE. This CDR3 region has 15 residues. In nucleotides, the CDR3 is TGTGCCAGCAGCTTGGTATTCAGGGGGCCTCAGCCCCAGCATTTT. This gives the protein CASSLVFRGPQPQHF.

V usage is TRBV2 and J usage is TRBJ2-1, with 9 bases that match TRBD2. The CDR3 has 14 amino acids. CDR1 SNHLY and CDR2 FYNNEI come from the germline V gene. With 6 bases clipped from V and 7 bases from J, the junction kept 7 bases outside the gene matches. In DNA form, the CDR3 reads TGTGCCAGCAGCCTAGCGGGATTTTCAAATGAGCAGTTCTTC. Its protein is CASSLAGFSNEQFF.

On this clone: One junction end disagrees with the germline gene, perhaps due to a read error. The V gene is TRBV2, the J gene TRBJ2-7; D ambiguous. The CDR3 covers 11 residues. Germline CDR1 is SNHLY and CDR2 is FYNNEI. The CDR3 region has the DNA TGTGCCAGCAGTGCCTCCCACGAGCAGTACTTC. Its translation: CASSASHEQYF.

The genes are TRBV18 and TRBJ1-5; possibly TRBD1 for D (6 bases). Trimming left V 4 bases short and J 4 bases short, with 11 bases between. The CDR3 runs to 14 residues. CDR1 and CDR2 from the germline V gene are KGHSH and LQKENI. The CDR3 loop reads CASSQQTGNQPQHF. In DNA, the CDR3 is TGTGCCAGCTCACAACAGACAGGAAATCAGCCCCAGCATTTT.